The 21 T cell receptor beta chains given below trace back to one sample, sequenced in a study of cytomegalovirus exposure and HLA in healthy donors. The PCR was carried out with 60 Vbeta primers and 13 Jbeta primers. Libraries were prepared by immunoSEQ multiplex PCR; TCRdb keeps only in-frame clonotypes and omits some of them. The sample holds around 150,000 clones, 60% to 80% seen once. The sequencing input was PBMCs. These receptors were taken from a woman in her 50s in good health and CMV-seropositive.

The V and J genes are TRBV6-1 and TRBJ2-7, with a weak D call TRBD2 (6 bases). Germline V gene sequence: CDR1 MNHNS, CDR2 SASEGT. Trimming cost V 6 bases and J 0 bases, with 9 bases left between them. The CDR3 spans 13 residues. The CDR3 region has the DNA TGTGCCAGCAGCGGGACTGTCTCCTACGAGCAGTACTTC. Translating it yields CASSGTVSYEQYF.

V and J are TRBV14 and TRBJ1-3; 7 bases align to TRBD1. Germline lookup yields CDR1 SGHDN and CDR2 FVKESK. The junction had 9 bases not matched to a gene; V was cut back by 5 bases and J by 2 bases. CDR3 size: 16 residues. CDR3 sequence reads: CASSWDRQGPGNTIYF. CDR3 DNA: TGTGCCAGCAGCTGGGACAGACAGGGACCTGGAAACACCATATATTTT.

The rearrangement joins TRBV5-1 to TRBJ2-7; 13 positions agree with TRBD2. After removal of 2 bases from V and 3 bases from J, the junction contained 8 bases not matched to a gene. Per the germline V gene, CDR1 is SGHRS and CDR2 is YFSETQ. The CDR3 consists of 17 residues. The CDR3 sequence is CASSFTTGTSGDYEQYF. In DNA, the CDR3 is TGCGCCAGCAGCTTTACGACCGGGACTAGCGGGGACTACGAGCAGTACTTC.

The J gene is TRBJ1-5, the V gene TRBV4-1; 9 nucleotides align to TRBD1. Unmatched junction bases numbered 12, after V lost 3 bases and J lost 0 bases. This CDR3 spans 19 amino acids. The V gene's germline CDR1 is MGHRA and CDR2 YSYEKL. Written as DNA, the CDR3 is TGCGCCAGCAGCCAGGGTCGGGACAGGGTTCCTTATAGCAATCAGCCCCAGCATTTT. It codes for CASSQGRDRVPYSNQPQHF.

This clone was counted once. The CDR3 DNA reads TGCGCCAGCAGCTCCACAGGGGTTGTAGACACCGGGGAGCTGTTTTTT. The encoded protein is CASSSTGVVDTGELFF. The J gene is TRBJ2-2, the V gene TRBV5-1; 7 bases are shared with TRBD1. CDR3 length: 16 residues. Trimming took 3 bases from V and 3 from J; bases not matched to a gene: 8. From germline, CDR1 is SGHRS and CDR2 YFSETQ.

The J gene is TRBJ1-5, the V gene TRBV19; D ambiguous. In germline, CDR1 is LNHDA, CDR2 SQIVND (reference sequence). Between the trimmed V and J ends, which lost 3 bases and 0 bases, there was a span of 9 bases. This CDR3 has 15 residues. This CDR3 reads CASSIGLASNQPQHF. The CDR3 bases are TGTGCCAGTAGTATCGGGCTAGCTAGCAATCAGCCCCAGCATTTT.

This clone was detected a few times. The chain combines TRBV2 with TRBJ2-5; maybe TRBD1 (5 bases). The CDR3 is 13 residues long. Germline V gives CDR1 SNHLY, CDR2 FYNNEI. The ends were cut back, 6 bases at V and 4 bases at J, with 12 bases in the middle. CDR3 protein: CASRDQGRETQYF. The DNA of the CDR3 is TGTGCCAGCAGGGACCAGGGTAGAGAGACCCAGTACTTC.

This clone was counted a few times. The CDR3 here is CASSLYRGHGTEAFF. CDR3 sequence (DNA): TGTGCCAGCAGCTTATACAGGGGGCACGGGACTGAAGCTTTCTTT. The chain combines TRBV7-8 with TRBJ1-1, with 9 bases fitting TRBD1. Germline trimming cut 2 bases from V and 5 bases from J; bases unmatched to any gene: 6. The CDR3 consists of 15 residues. Germline CDR1 SGHVS, CDR2 FQNEAQ.

The chain recombines TRBV13 with TRBJ2-1, with TRBD2 as a possible D gene (5 bases). V lost 2 bases to trimming and J lost 7 bases, with 15 bases between them. The CDR3 consists of 15 residues. Germline values: CDR1 PRHDT, CDR2 FYEKMQ (reference sequence). As DNA, the CDR3 is TGTGCCAGCAGCTTATTGGGCGAGGGTTGGAATGAGCAGTTCTTC. Translated, it gives CASSLLGEGWNEQFF.

The chain is built from TRBV12-5 and TRBJ2-2; 7 bases are a match to TRBD1. The V segment lost 8 bases and the J segment 5 bases; nucleotides outside the gene matches: 8. The germline gives CDR1 LGHNT, CDR2 FRNRAP. This CDR3 has 14 residues. The CDR3 is CASHGQAITGELFF. CDR3 nucleotides: TGTGCTAGTCATGGACAGGCCATTACCGGGGAGCTGTTTTTT.

The count of this clone is one. The CDR3 sequence is CARSVGHAYEQYF. CDR3 coding DNA: TGTGCCAGAAGCGTGGGACATGCTTACGAGCAGTACTTC. The chain recombines TRBV5-3 with TRBJ2-7, with D maybe TRBD1 (6 bases). TRBV5-3 is an open reading frame whose function is uncertain. The CDR3 is 13 amino acids. V lost 4 bases and J 4 bases, leaving 12 bases between the germline ends.

About this clone: Additional DNA sequences in this sample encode the identical CDR3. V is TRBV4-1 and J is TRBJ2-5; 8 bases agree with TRBD2. With V trimmed by 1 base and J by 5 bases, 6 bases remained unmatched. The CDR3 runs to 15 residues. The germline V gene encodes CDR1 MGHRA and CDR2 YSYEKL. Here the CDR3 reads CASSQVGGARETQYF. The DNA of the CDR3 is TGCGCCAGCAGCCAAGTCGGGGGGGCGAGGGAGACCCAGTACTTC.

The rearrangement links TRBV5-1 to TRBJ1-4; D possibly corresponds to TRBD1 (6 bases). This CDR3 has 15 amino acids. Trimming left V 4 bases short and J 5 bases short, with 15 bases between. From germline, CDR1 is SGHRS and CDR2 YFSETQ. Written as DNA, the CDR3 is TGCGCCAGCAGCCCAGGAAGGGGGGGCAATGAAAAACTGTTTTTT. Amino acid sequence: CASSPGRGGNEKLFF.

This clone was observed a handful of times. The J gene is TRBJ1-1, the V gene TRBV4-3; TRBD1 is a possible D gene (5 bases). With 1 base removed from V and 0 bases from J, the gap between germline ends came to 12 bases. The CDR3 runs to 16 residues. Per germline, CDR1 LGHNA and CDR2 YSLEER. The CDR3 sequence is CASSQGTQRLNTEAFF. The CDR3 coding sequence is TGCGCCAGCAGCCAAGGGACACAGCGACTGAACACTGAAGCTTTCTTT.

The chain uses TRBV5-4 and TRBJ2-1; 7 nucleotides match TRBD1. With V trimmed by 3 bases and J by 0 bases, 3 bases remained unmatched. Germline-derived CDR1 and CDR2 are SGHNT and YYREEE (reference sequence). The CDR3 has 15 amino acids. CDR3: CASSSQGSSYNEQFF. The CDR3 DNA sequence: TGTGCCAGCAGCTCACAGGGGAGCTCCTACAATGAGCAGTTCTTC.

The chain uses TRBV2 and TRBJ2-3; the match to TRBD2 covers 10 bases. Germline loops: CDR1 SNHLY, CDR2 FYNNEI. This CDR3 has 16 amino acids. V lost 1 base and J lost 4; bases outside the gene matches: 5. CDR3 DNA: TGTGCCAGCAGTGAAGGAGGGGGGACTAGCGCAGATACGCAGTATTTT. Protein: CASSEGGGTSADTQYF.

The chain employs TRBV19 and TRBJ1-5, with unresolved D. Germline V gene sequence: CDR1 LNHDA, CDR2 SQIVND (reference sequence). This CDR3 contains 12 residues. Trimming stripped 0 bases from V and 6 bases from J, with 3 bases between. CDR3 in amino acids: CASSIDGQPQHF. The CDR3 coding sequence is TGTGCCAGTAGTATAGACGGTCAGCCCCAGCATTTT.

The chain couples TRBV30 to TRBJ1-2; the match to TRBD1 covers 10 bases. The V segment lost 2 bases and the J segment 6 bases; nucleotides outside the gene matches: 12. This CDR3 is 16 amino acids long. Germline loops: CDR1 GTSNPN, CDR2 SVGIG (reference sequence). In DNA, the CDR3 is TGTGCCTGGAGTCTTGCCGACAGGGGGCGCCCTCATGGCTACACCTTC. Translated: CAWSLADRGRPHGYTF.

The chain joins TRBV10-1 to TRBJ2-6; 10 nucleotides agree with TRBD2. This CDR3 spans 20 amino acids. With 0 bases clipped from V and 0 bases from J, the junction kept 8 bases outside the gene matches. Germline-derived CDR1 and CDR2 are WNHNN and SYGVQD (reference sequence). The CDR3 loop is CASSESEELAGRSGANVLTF. CDR3 bases: TGCGCCAGCAGTGAGTCGGAGGAACTAGCGGGACGCTCTGGGGCCAACGTCCTGACTTTC.

The rearrangement joins TRBV7-2 to TRBJ1-1, with 10 bases aligning to TRBD1. The CDR3 is 13 amino acids. The V segment lost 5 bases and the J segment 6 bases; nucleotides outside the gene matches: 3. CDR1 is SGHTA and CDR2 is FQGNSA in the germline V gene. The CDR3 DNA follows: TGTGCCAGCAGCGGAGGACAGGGGGCTGAAGCTTTCTTT. Protein product: CASSGGQGAEAFF.

The CDR3 is CAWRRTVVGTEAFF. The CDR3, as DNA: TGTGCCTGGAGACGGACAGTCGTTGGCACTGAAGCTTTCTTT. The rearrangement uses TRBV30 and TRBJ1-1, with D perhaps matching TRBD1 (6 bases). Germline-derived CDR1 and CDR2 are GTSNPN and SVGIG (reference sequence). Trimming stripped 3 bases from V and 4 bases from J, with 15 bases between. There are 14 residues in the CDR3.